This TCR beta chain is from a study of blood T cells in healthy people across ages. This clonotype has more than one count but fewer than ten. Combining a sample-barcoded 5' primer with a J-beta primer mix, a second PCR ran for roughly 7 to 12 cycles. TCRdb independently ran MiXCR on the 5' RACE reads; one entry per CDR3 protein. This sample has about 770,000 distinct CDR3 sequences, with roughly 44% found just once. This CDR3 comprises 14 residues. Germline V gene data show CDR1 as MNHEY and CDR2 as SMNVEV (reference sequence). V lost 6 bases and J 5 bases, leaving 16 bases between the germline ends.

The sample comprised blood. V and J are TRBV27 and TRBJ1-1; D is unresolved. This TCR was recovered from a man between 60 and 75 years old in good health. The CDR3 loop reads CASSQTSMGTEAFF. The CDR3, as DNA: TGTGCCAGCAGCCAAACTTCCATGGGGACTGAAGCTTTCTTT.